This TCR beta chain was recovered during a study of cytomegalovirus exposure and HLA in healthy donors (dated by TCRdb to the late 2010s). General notes on the study: An earlier analysis of around 600 of the donors reported approximately 290 Gb of sequence data and more than 90 million unique TCR beta sequences from some 180 million T cells. An earlier analysis of roughly 600 of the donors used high-throughput TCR beta sequencing to judge whether each TCR beta V gene segment behaved as functional or pseudogenic. An early release that covered about 640 HLA-typed donors contained approximately 300 gigabases of sequencing data and tens of millions of unique TCR sequences. Along with the approximately 650-subject first cohort, a separate validation cohort of around 120 different subjects was used. HLA typing covered class I and class II loci at four-digit resolution. Because of strong linkage in the cohort, a handful of DR-DQ haplotypes were treated as single units for association and clustering. Donor age, sex, ethnicity and CMV serostatus were compiled together with the repertoire data. A later analysis re-examined previously published TCR beta repertoires from roughly 720 donors and added high-resolution HLA genotyping to investigate patterns of TCR occurrence. Of the 300 to 500 genotyped donors, 70% to 90% were placed in the genetic ancestry cluster associated with self-reported Caucasian donors. Using immunosequencing, the study profiled T cell repertoires from some 670 subjects and related those repertoires to cytomegalovirus serostatus. The number of donors typed differed by locus, with 629-630 for A, B, C, DRB1 and DQB1, 522 for DQA1, 600 to 610 for DPA1, and approximately 470 for DPB1. On average, around 230,000 unique TCR beta nucleotide sequences were sequenced per donor among a few hundred genotyped donors of the cohort, with roughly 18% of those sequences being non-productive. The study aimed to test whether signatures of past pathogen exposure could be identified by cataloging public T cell receptors. Genome-wide SNP genotypes for about three fifths of the roughly 670 donors were used in a later genetic analysis, which treated that subset as a discovery cohort. The study combined high-throughput TCR immunosequencing, statistical association of individual TCRs with disease status, and machine learning to predict cytomegalovirus infection status. All discovery cohort repertoires had been generated on a single sequencing platform. In the later analysis, no new phenotypic data were used to find candidate immune exposures; instead, reliance was placed on TCR beta sequences and their occurrence across donors. Study-level results and caveats: Presence/absence analyses assumed roughly uniform sequencing depth across donors, an assumption that may not hold. In a later analysis, around 17,000 TCR beta sequences were associated with specific HLA alleles at a false discovery rate of 0.05. Linkage disequilibrium might explain the correlated functional status among segregating V segments, but an unknown experimental factor could not be ruled out. According to a later analysis, TCR association rates differed among HLA loci, with DRB1 alleles showing the most associated TCRs and HLA-C alleles showing the fewest. V-gene and J-gene trimming of TCR beta chains was associated with a missense DCLRE1C variant in a later genetic analysis, and the association was replicated in an independent cohort. A further reported finding was that TCR beta sequences accurately predicted the HLA-A and HLA-B alleles for most subjects in the first cohort. In an earlier analysis of about 550 of the donors, most TCR beta V segments were observed in productive rearrangements about 87% or about 30% of the time, broadly matching IMGT annotations. The 87-base-pair reads could not distinguish some IMGT-functional V segments, including TRBV6-2 and TRBV6-3, so those segments were excluded. A later genetic analysis reported fewer N-insertions in productive TCRs among donors in an Asian-associated ancestry cluster than the approximately 670-donor mean. It was suggested by the authors that the approach could potentially be generalized to other disease states and immunological phenotypes. A cluster of highly shared sequence variants was judged likely to represent a technical artifact of the sequencing pipeline. A later analysis found that most CMV-associated TCR beta chains appeared HLA-restricted, with HLA associations seemingly driven largely by CMV exposure. The study gave a list of about 170 TCR beta chains associated with cytomegalovirus. Several of the top co-occurrence clusters appeared to be linked to parvovirus B19, influenza, CMV and Epstein-Barr virus, according to a later analysis. In this cohort, only TCR beta chains were sequenced, and detectable features were limited by the absence of alpha or paired-chain data. A few of the identified cytomegalovirus-associated TCR beta chains were confirmed in vitro to be specific for cytomegalovirus antigens. Assigning TCR associations to individual alleles was difficult when HLA alleles, especially DR and DQ, strongly co-occurred. HLA typing was unavailable for some donors at each locus, so association tests used only the typed subset. Across donors, most TCR sequences were observed very rarely, whereas some public TCRs were present in many individuals. Cytomegalovirus status was reported to be diagnosed by the classifier with high specificity and sensitivity in both the original and validation cohorts. The earlier analysis of about 600 of the donors excluded around 17 rarely observed V segments, including chromosome 9 orphons, because counts were too low. Compared with equally common non-associated chains, HLA-associated TCR beta chains in a later analysis were more clonally expanded and had lower generation probabilities. CMV serostatus was the only immune exposure information available for the cohort.

Including the terminal cysteine and phenylalanine, the CDR3 comprises 13 residues. Just the 39-base CDR3 DNA is kept, in frame starting at base 1. Based on the germline V gene, the CDR1 and CDR2 sequences are SGHTA and FQGNSA. The V end loses 3 bases and the J end loses 4 bases, and a stretch of 9 bases separates them. On this clone itself: Its antigen has not been determined. Per-base qualities were not stored, and no clone one base away is much larger.

The cohort was made up of several hundred healthy bone marrow donors. At the time of sampling, every cohort member was nominally healthy, though immune exposures that went unrecorded were likely present. The donor was CMV seronegative and belonged to the group of 352 seronegative cohort members. Each donor provided a peripheral blood sample, and peripheral blood mononuclear cells were used for TCR beta sequencing. The Qiagen DNeasy Blood Extraction Kit was used to extract genomic DNA from the blood cell samples. Receptors were amplified or captured by the immunoSEQ multiplex PCR assay. The multiplex PCR relied on a mix of 60 forward primers for TCR Vbeta segments and 13 reverse primers for TCR Jbeta segments. The CDR3 region of rearranged TCR beta genes was amplified from genomic DNA with a multiplex PCR assay. The amplified TCR beta libraries were sequenced on the Illumina HiSeq System as 87-base-pair reads. In the original analysis: Across the 670 or so repertoires, a later analysis counted tens of millions of unique TCR beta chains, around 10 million of which were shared by at least two donors. To remove PCR and sequencing errors, raw reads were error-corrected and collapsed into unique sequences using a nearest-neighbor algorithm that merged closely related sequences. To assign V, D and J gene segments, CDR3 sequences were aligned to IMGT reference sequences. For a sequence to be retained, at least a six-nucleotide match to both a V gene segment and a J gene segment was required. Rearrangements were classified as productive when the CDR3 lacked stop codons and remained in frame with V and J, and all other rearrangements were classified as non-productive. Following IMGT convention, CDR3 was defined as the stretch from the second conserved V-encoded cysteine up to the conserved J-encoded phenylalanine. In an earlier analysis of 550 to 650 of the donors, sequences lacking an unambiguous match to a single V gene segment were excluded. An earlier analysis of fewer than 750 of the donors called V segments functional above 56.7% productive rearrangements and segregating when the between-donor standard deviation exceeded 5%. A statistical classification framework was built for diagnosing cytomegalovirus status from the catalog of TCR beta chain sequences. V and J gene assignment, in a later analysis, came from comparing TCR nucleotide sequences with IMGT/GENE-DB human TR gene sequences. A later analysis assigned CDR3 sequences and most-parsimonious VDJ recombination scenarios with the TCRdist pipeline. In a later analysis, every TCR beta chain was defined by the combination of its CDR3 amino acid sequence and its V-gene family, and reads without a unique V-gene family were dropped. As a way to deal with suspected cross-contamination and a sequencing artifact, a later analysis dropped 450 to 600 nucleotide sequences that were highly shared and had low generation probability. In a later analysis, a clonal expansion index was calculated for each public chain from normalized within-repertoire ranks of inferred template counts. Generation probabilities in a later analysis came from a VDJ recombination model fitted to out-of-frame rearrangements, and those results were checked against IGoR. In a later analysis, TCR-TCR, TCR-HLA and TCR-CMV co-occurrence was scored with hypergeometric tests, and a repertoire-size bias correction was applied to TCR pairs. False discovery rates were estimated in a later analysis by permuting HLA or CMV assignments 20 times. A later analysis grouped co-occurring TCRs with DBSCAN, adding TCRdist sequence similarity when clustering within HLA-allele-positive subsets. Co-occurrence clustering excluded repertoires with fewer than 30,000 or more than 120,000 public chains, plus five with anomalous nucleotide sharing. Sourced from immuneACCESS, this table was stored by TCRdb with only in-frame sequences that have V and J called. A share of the clones is absent; for the studies checked, an unresolved V gene accounts for under half, and the remainder has no known explanation. From that table come the V and J calls and clone size; the DNA was used to work out D and trimming. This sample lists some 150,000 clones; 65% to 80% were detected once. The ten largest make up approximately 6.8% of the sample.

Material: PBMCs. This clonotype was sampled from a man aged 25-45 years in good health and CMV-seronegative. This chain joins TRBV7-2 to TRBJ1-2; TRBD1 might be the D gene, on 6 matching bases. The CDR3 protein: CASSFGGGYGYTF. The nucleotide sequence is TGTGCCAGCAGCTTTGGGGGCGGCTATGGCTACACCTTC.